This TCR beta chain originates from a study of blood T cell repertoires in COVID-19. Across the whole study: COVID-19 samples, acute and convalescent, were from the United States, Italy and Spain. T cells, B-cell-depleted T cells, or PBMCs supplied cDNA or gDNA.

This clone was found a few times. Authors' methods: Estimation of nucleated cell counts relied on the amplification of reference gene primers. TCRdb's table, derived via immunoSEQ multiplex PCR, lists solely in-frame clones and lacks some. V, J and clone size derive from that table, while D and trimming were established from the DNA sequence. Of some 180,000 clones in the sample, around 90% were seen once. Looked up from germline, CDR1 is KGHSH and CDR2 is LQKENI. This CDR3 contains 13 residues. Trimming removed 1 base at V and 6 bases at J, with 6 bases between. The clonotype originates from a man aged 45-60 years with acute or convalescent COVID-19. The chain uses TRBV18 and TRBJ1-4; D uncertain. Sequencing used peripheral blood. The CDR3, as DNA: TGTGCCAGCTCACCACAGAGGGATGAAAAACTGTTTTTT. Translated: CASSPQRDEKLFF.